These 2 T cell receptor beta chains were sequenced from one sample in a study of blood T cell repertoires in COVID-19. TCRdb's copy holds only in-frame clones and misses some; the assay was immunoSEQ multiplex PCR. The sample consists of 340,000 or so clones, 86% of them appearing once. Material: PBMCs or T cells enriched from blood (not recorded which). The receptor set was obtained from a woman aged 40 to 49 with acute COVID-19.

The chain is built from TRBV12-3 or TRBV12-4 and TRBJ1-6; D call uncertain. This CDR3 contains 13 residues. Trimming took off 6 bases at V and 6 bases at J, with 9 bases between the two ends. Here the CDR3 DNA reads TGTGCCAGCAGCTCAACATCTAATTCACCCCTCCACTTT. Encoded protein: CASSSTSNSPLHF.

The rearrangement joins TRBV5-1 to TRBJ2-7, with 9 bases matching TRBD2. The CDR3 is 17 amino acids. Germline CDR1 SGHRS, CDR2 YFSETQ. Germline trimming cut 0 bases from V and 2 bases from J; bases unmatched to any gene: 9. CDR3 sequence reads: CASSLVRRLAGPYEQYF. In DNA form, the CDR3 reads TGCGCCAGCAGCTTGGTTCGCCGCCTAGCGGGACCCTACGAGCAGTACTTC.